The 7 T cell receptor beta chains listed next were all sequenced from one sample in a study of blood T cell repertoires in COVID-19 (dated by TCRdb to about 2020). Libraries were made using the immunoSEQ multiplex PCR assay. TCRdb holds this immuneACCESS table with in-frame rearrangements only. Some clones are missing; in checked studies, unresolved V genes explain under half, and the rest has no known cause. In all, the sample holds about 320,000 clones, and roughly 90% of those were seen once. Together, the top ten hold about 6% of the sample. The sequenced sample consisted of peripheral blood. These receptors were collected from a young man who had recovered from COVID-19.

The chain employs TRBV13 and TRBJ1-1; D is unresolved. CDR1 is PRHDT, CDR2 FYEKMQ, per germline (reference sequence). The V gene lost 6 bases and the J gene lost 1 base, with 3 bases spanning the gap. The CDR3 extends over 11 amino acids. CDR3: CASRRNTEAFF. The CDR3 DNA follows: TGTGCCAGCAGGAGGAACACTGAAGCTTTCTTT.

DNA of the CDR3: TGTGCCTGGAGTTTGATCGGGACAGGGAACGAGCAGTACTTC. This gives the protein CAWSLIGTGNEQYF. The chain is built from TRBV30 and TRBJ2-7; 9 bases line up with TRBD1. This CDR3 region has 14 residues. V lost 2 bases to trimming and J lost 5 bases; unmatched junction nucleotides: 7. CDR1 and CDR2 (germline): GTSNPN, SVGIG (reference sequence).

This sequence joins TRBV9 and TRBJ1-1; D gene unclear. CDR3 size: 15 residues. The germline CDR1 and CDR2 sequences are SGDLS and YYNGEE. Trimming took off 0 bases at V and 3 bases at J, with 12 bases between the two ends. CDR3 amino acids: CASSVGPGSDTEAFF. The DNA for the CDR3 is TGTGCCAGCAGCGTAGGGCCCGGGTCGGACACTGAAGCTTTCTTT.

The rearrangement joins TRBV7-2 to TRBJ1-6, with a weak D call TRBD1 (6 bases). The CDR3 extends over 16 amino acids. Per germline, CDR1 SGHTA and CDR2 FQGNSA. Trimming removed 4 bases from V and 7 bases from J, with 17 bases in between. The CDR3 DNA is TGTGCCAGCAGCTCCCTCGGGGGGGCAGCCAATTCACCCCTCCACTTT. It is translated as CASSSLGGAANSPLHF.

The chain employs TRBV9 and TRBJ1-4, with 7 bases fitting TRBD1. Germline CDR1 reads SGDLS; CDR2 reads YYNGEE. The CDR3 is 15 residues long. Trimming at V came to 0 bases and at J to 8 bases, leaving 7 bases not matched to a gene. The CDR3 coding sequence is TGTGCCAGCAGCGTAGGGGACAGAGCGGCAGAAAAACTGTTTTTT. The encoded protein is CASSVGDRAAEKLFF.

V gene TRBV30 combines with J gene TRBJ2-2; D is undetermined. The CDR3 has 13 amino acids. The V gene's germline CDR1 is GTSNPN and CDR2 SVGIG (reference sequence). V lost 0 bases and J 5 bases, leaving 7 bases between the germline ends. The CDR3 protein is CAWSVLWTGELFF. The DNA of the CDR3 is TGTGCCTGGAGTGTACTGTGGACCGGGGAGCTGTTTTTT.

The rearrangement joins TRBV5-1 to TRBJ2-7; TRBD1 matches at 10 bases. The CDR3 consists of 14 residues. CDR1 and CDR2 from the germline V gene are SGHRS and YFSETQ. V was pared by 4 bases and J by 4 bases, with 5 bases of the junction left unmatched. The CDR3 region is CASSLRQGAYEQYF. The CDR3 DNA reads as TGCGCCAGCAGCCTGAGACAGGGGGCATACGAGCAGTACTTC.